This T cell receptor beta chain came from a study of blood T cell repertoires in COVID-19. Study-wide context: COVID-19 samples, acute and convalescent, were from the United States, Italy and Spain. PBMCs, B-cell-depleted T cells, or T cells were the source of the cDNA or gDNA that made up the material.

This clone was counted once. Authors' data handling: The assay estimated nucleated cells by amplifying reference gene primers. Method: immunoSEQ multiplex PCR; TCRdb's copy keeps in-frame clones and lacks some. D and trimming come from the DNA, and the V and J calls and clone size come from that table. The data hold around 55,000 clones, with 90% observed a single time. V lost 4 bases to trimming and J lost 2 bases; unmatched junction nucleotides: 5. CDR1 and CDR2 (germline): KGHDR, SFDVKD. This CDR3 region has 15 residues. The material sequenced was peripheral blood. The clonotype was recovered from a man aged 35-49 years with acute or convalescent COVID-19. The chain is built from TRBV24-1 and TRBJ2-3; 7 nucleotides align to TRBD2. CDR3 protein: CATSEGGSYTDTQYF. CDR3 DNA sequence: TGTGCCACCAGTGAAGGCGGGAGCTACACAGATACGCAGTATTTT.